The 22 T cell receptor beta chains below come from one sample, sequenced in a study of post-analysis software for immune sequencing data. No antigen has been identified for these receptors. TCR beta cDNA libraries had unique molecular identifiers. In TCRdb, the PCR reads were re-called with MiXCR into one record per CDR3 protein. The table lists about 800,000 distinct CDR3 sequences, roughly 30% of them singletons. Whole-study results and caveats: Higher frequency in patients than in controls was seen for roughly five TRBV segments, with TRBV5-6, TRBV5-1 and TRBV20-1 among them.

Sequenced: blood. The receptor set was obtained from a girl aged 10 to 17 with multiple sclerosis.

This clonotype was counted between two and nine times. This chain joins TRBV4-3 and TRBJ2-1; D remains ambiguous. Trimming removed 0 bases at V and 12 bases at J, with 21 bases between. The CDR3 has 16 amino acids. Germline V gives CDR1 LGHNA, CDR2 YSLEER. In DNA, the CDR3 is TGCGCCAGCAGCCAAGACCCGCAGAGATTCTGGACGGGGCAGTTCTTC. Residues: CASSQDPQRFWTGQFF.

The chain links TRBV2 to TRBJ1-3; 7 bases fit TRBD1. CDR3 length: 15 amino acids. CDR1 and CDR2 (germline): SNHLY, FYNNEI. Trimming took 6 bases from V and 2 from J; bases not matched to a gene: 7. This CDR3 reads CASSEDRIPGNTIYF. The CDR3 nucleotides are TGTGCCAGCAGCGAGGACAGGATTCCTGGAAACACCATATATTTT.

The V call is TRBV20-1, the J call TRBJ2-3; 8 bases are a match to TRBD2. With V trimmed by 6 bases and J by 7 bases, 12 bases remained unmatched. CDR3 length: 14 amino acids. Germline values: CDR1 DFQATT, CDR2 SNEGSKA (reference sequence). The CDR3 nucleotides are TGCAGTGCACCGACTGGCGGGGGGATCTATACGCAGTATTTT. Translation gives CSAPTGGGIYTQYF.

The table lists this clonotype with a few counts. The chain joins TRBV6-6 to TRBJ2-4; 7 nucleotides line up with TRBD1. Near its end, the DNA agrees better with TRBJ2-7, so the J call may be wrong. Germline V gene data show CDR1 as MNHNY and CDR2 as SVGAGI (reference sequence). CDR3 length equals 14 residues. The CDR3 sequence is CASSFRDRSYEQYF. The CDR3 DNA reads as TGTGCCAGCAGTTTCCGGGACAGATCCTACGAGCAGTACTTC.

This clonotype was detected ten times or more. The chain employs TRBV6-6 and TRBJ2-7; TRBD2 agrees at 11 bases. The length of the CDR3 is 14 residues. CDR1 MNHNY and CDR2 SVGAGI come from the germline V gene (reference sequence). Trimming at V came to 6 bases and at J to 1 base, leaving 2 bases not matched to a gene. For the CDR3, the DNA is TGTGCCAGCAGGTTAGCGGGAGGGTCCTACGAGCAGTACTTC. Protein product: CASRLAGGSYEQYF.

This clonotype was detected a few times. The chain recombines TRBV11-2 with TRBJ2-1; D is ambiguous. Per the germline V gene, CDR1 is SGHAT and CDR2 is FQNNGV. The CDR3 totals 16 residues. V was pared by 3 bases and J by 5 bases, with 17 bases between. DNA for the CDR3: TGTGCCAGCAGCTTTCCCAGAGGCAGCCCAAACAATGAGCAGTTCTTC. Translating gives CASSFPRGSPNNEQFF.

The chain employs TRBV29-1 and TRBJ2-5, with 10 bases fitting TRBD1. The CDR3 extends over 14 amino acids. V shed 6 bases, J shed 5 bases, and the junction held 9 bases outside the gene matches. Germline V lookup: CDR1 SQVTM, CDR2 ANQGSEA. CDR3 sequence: CSVRPTGGWETQYF. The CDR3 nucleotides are TGCAGCGTCCGCCCGACAGGGGGCTGGGAGACCCAGTACTTC.

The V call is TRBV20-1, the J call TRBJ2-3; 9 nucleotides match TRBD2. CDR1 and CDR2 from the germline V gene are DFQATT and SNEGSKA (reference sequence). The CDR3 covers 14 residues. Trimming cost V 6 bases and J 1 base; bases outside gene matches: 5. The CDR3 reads CSAEAGGRTDTQYF. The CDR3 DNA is TGCAGTGCCGAAGCGGGAGGACGCACAGATACGCAGTATTTT.

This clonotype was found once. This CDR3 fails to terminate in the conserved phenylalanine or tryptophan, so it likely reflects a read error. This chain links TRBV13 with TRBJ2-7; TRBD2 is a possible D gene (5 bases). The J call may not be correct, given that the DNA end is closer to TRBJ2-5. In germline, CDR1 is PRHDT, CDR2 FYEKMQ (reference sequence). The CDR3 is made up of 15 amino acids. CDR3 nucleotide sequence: TGTGCCAGCAGCTTAGTAGGGCTAGGAGGAGAGACCCAGTACTGC. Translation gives CASSLVGLGGETQYC.

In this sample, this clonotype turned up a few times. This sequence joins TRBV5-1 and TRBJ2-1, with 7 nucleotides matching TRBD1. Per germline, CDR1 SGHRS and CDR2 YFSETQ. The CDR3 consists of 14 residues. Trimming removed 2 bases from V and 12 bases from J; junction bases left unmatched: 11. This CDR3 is CASSFQDRTRRQFF. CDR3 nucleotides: TGCGCCAGCAGCTTTCAGGACAGGACACGTCGGCAGTTCTTC.

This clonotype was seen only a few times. The CDR3: CASSSYPDTQYF. In DNA form, the CDR3 reads TGTGCCAGCAGCTCCTATCCAGATACGCAGTATTTT. V gene TRBV9 combines with J gene TRBJ2-3; no reliable D call. CDR1 and CDR2 (germline): SGDLS, YYNGEE. V was clipped by 4 bases and J by 4 bases, with 7 bases between them. This CDR3 spans 12 amino acids.

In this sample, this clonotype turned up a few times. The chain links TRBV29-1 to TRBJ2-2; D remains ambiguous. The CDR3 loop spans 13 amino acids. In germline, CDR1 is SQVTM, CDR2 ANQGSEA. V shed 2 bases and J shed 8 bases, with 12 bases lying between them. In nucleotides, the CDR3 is TGCAGCGTTGAAAGGGCTGGATGGGGGGAGCTGTTTTTT. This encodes CSVERAGWGELFF.

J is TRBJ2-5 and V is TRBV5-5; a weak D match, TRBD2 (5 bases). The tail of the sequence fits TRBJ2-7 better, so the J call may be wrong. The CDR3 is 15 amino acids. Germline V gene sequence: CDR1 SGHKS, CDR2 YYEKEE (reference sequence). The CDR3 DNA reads TGTGCCAGCAGCTTGGGACGGCGAACTAGGGACGAGCAGTACTTC. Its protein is CASSLGRRTRDEQYF.

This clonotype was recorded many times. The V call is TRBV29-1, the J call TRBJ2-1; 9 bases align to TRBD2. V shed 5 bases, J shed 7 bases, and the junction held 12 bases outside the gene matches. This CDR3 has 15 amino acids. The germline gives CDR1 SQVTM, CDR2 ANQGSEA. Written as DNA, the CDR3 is TGCAGCGTTACCCCTAGCGGGATTCTTTGGAATGAGCAGTTCTTC. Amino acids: CSVTPSGILWNEQFF.

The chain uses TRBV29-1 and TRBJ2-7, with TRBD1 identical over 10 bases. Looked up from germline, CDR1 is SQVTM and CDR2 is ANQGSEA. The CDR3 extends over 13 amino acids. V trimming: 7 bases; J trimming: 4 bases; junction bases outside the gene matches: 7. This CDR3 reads CSADRGQGYEQYF. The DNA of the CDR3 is TGCAGCGCCGACCGGGGACAGGGGTACGAGCAGTACTTC.

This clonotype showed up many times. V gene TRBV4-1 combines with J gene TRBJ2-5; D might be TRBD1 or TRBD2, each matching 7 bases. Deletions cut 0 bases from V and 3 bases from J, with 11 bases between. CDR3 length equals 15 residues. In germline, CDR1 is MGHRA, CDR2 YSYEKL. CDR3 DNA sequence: TGCGCCAGCAGCCAAGAACAGGGGAGGGAAGAGACCCAGTACTTC. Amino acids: CASSQEQGREETQYF.

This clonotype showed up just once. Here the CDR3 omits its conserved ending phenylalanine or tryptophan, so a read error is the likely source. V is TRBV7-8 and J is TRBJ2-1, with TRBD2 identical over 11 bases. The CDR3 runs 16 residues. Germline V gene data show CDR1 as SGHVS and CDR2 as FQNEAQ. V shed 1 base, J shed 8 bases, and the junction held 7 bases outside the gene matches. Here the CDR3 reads CASSLGTSGSFYEQFI. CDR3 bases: TGTGCCAGCAGCTTAGGAACTAGCGGGAGTTTTTATGAGCAGTTCATC.

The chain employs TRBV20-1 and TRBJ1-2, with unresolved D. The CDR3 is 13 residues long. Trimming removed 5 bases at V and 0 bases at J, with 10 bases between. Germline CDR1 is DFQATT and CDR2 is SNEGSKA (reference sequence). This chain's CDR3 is CSAWERANYGYTF. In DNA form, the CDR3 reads TGCAGTGCTTGGGAGAGGGCTAACTATGGCTACACCTTC.

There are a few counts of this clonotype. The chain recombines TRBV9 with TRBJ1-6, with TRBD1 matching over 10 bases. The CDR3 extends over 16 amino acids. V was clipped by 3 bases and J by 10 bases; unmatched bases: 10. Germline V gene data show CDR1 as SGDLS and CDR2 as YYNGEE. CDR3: CASSARLGTGDSPLHF. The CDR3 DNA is TGTGCCAGCAGCGCCAGGCTGGGGACAGGGGACTCACCCCTCCACTTT.

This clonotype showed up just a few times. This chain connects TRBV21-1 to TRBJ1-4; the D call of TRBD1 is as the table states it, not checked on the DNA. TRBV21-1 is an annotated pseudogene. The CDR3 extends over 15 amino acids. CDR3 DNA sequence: TGTGCCAGCAGCAAAAGCGGTGGACAGTCAGAGAGACTGTTTTTT. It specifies CASSKSGGQSERLFF.

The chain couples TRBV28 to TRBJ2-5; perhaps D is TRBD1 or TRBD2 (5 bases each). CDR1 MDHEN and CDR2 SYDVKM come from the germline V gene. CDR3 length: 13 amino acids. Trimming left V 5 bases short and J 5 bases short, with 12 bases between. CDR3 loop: CASSEHGAETQYF. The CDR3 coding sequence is TGTGCCAGCAGTGAACACGGGGCGGAGACCCAGTACTTC.

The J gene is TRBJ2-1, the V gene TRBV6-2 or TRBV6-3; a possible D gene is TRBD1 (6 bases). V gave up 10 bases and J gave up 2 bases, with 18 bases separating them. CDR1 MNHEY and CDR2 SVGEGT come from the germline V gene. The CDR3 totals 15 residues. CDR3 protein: CATRLGQGTYNEQFF. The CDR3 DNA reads TGTGCCACCCGCCTAGGGCAGGGGACCTACAATGAGCAGTTCTTC.